This TCR beta chain was sequenced during a study of CD8 T cells in ankylosing spondylitis. This CDR3 is 13 amino acids long. Germline assignment: CDR1 SGHDT and CDR2 YYEEEE. V dropped 3 bases and J dropped 4 bases, with 10 bases sitting between them. Overall study results and limits: The study identified a TCR beta motif of roughly eight highly homologous variants that appeared characteristic of ankylosing spondylitis blood.

This clonotype was counted only a few times. Its antigen is currently unknown. Making the TCR beta libraries involved quantitative 5'-RACE with molecular barcodes. TCRdb independently ran MiXCR on the 5' RACE reads; one entry per CDR3 protein. This sample yields 150,000 to 250,000 distinct CDR3 sequences, of which 9.5% to 15% are seen a single time; 15% to 20% belongs to the top ten. V usage is TRBV5-6 and J usage is TRBJ1-1, with D unclear. The sequenced sample was blood, either unsorted or a sorted T cell fraction (not recorded which). The TCR originated in a male donor with ankylosing spondylitis or in good health (not recorded which). CDR3 in amino acids: CASSWQRVTEAFF. CDR3 coding DNA: TGTGCCAGCAGCTGGCAGCGGGTCACTGAAGCTTTCTTT. The full variable domain, in which reference TRBV5-6 and TRBJ1-1 provide the parts outside the CDR3, is DAGVTQSPTHLIKTRGQQVTLRCSPKSGHDTVSWYQQALGQGPQFIFQYYEEEERQRGNFPDRFSGHQFPNYSSELNVNALLLGDSALYLCASSWQRVTEAFFGQGTRLTVV.